A single sample is the source of the 22 T cell receptor beta chains below, sequenced in a study of control samples from healthy donors and cancer patients. Repertoires were generated with immunoSEQ multiplex PCR, while TCRdb's copy carries only in-frame clones and drops some. The sample carries around 140,000 clones, roughly 89% recorded once. The sequencing input was blood. These receptors all stem from a man younger than 30 in good health.

The rearrangement joins TRBV14 to TRBJ1-1; D remains ambiguous. Trimming took 4 bases from V and 6 from J, leaving 6 bases between them. CDR1 and CDR2 (germline): SGHDN, FVKESK. CDR3 length: 11 amino acids. CDR3 protein: CASSLGPEAFF. Here the CDR3 DNA reads TGTGCCAGCAGCCTGGGTCCTGAAGCTTTCTTT.

In its sample, this clone was seen a few times. V is TRBV19 and J is TRBJ2-3, with a weak D call TRBD1 (6 bases). V dropped 6 bases and J dropped 0 bases, with 10 bases sitting between them. Per the germline V gene, CDR1 is LNHDA and CDR2 is SQIVND (reference sequence). The CDR3 length is 14 residues. The CDR3 DNA is TGTGCCAGTAGCACGGACAGAAGCACAGATACGCAGTATTTT. Its translation is CASSTDRSTDTQYF.

This chain joins TRBV7-2 and TRBJ1-6; TRBD1 aligns across 8 bases. Trimming cost V 5 bases and J 10 bases; bases outside gene matches: 13. Germline-derived CDR1 and CDR2 are SGHTA and FQGNSA. There are 16 residues in the CDR3. The DNA of the CDR3 is TGTGCCAGCAGCAAGACAGGGGCCCCCGGCCGGTCACCCCTCCACTTT. Translating gives CASSKTGAPGRSPLHF. The variable domain in full, with the rest retrieved from reference TRBV7-2 and TRBJ1-6, is GAGVSQSPSNKVTEKGKDVELRCDPISGHTALYWYRQSLGQGLEFLIYFQGNSAPDKSGLPSDRFSAERTGGSVSTLTIQRTQQEDSAVYLCASSKTGAPGRSPLHFGNGTRLTVT.

The CDR3 is CATRQEYGYTF. CDR3 coding DNA: TGTGCCACCAGACAGGAGTATGGCTACACCTTC. The rearrangement uses TRBV7-9 and TRBJ1-2; a possible D gene is TRBD1 (6 bases). Per germline, CDR1 SEHNR and CDR2 FQNEAQ (reference sequence). Trimming removed 10 bases from V and 5 bases from J, with 11 bases in between. The CDR3 totals 11 residues.

This chain links TRBV27 with TRBJ1-4, with a tentative D call TRBD1 (6 bases). Germline CDR1 MNHEY, CDR2 SMNVEV (reference sequence). This CDR3 spans 18 amino acids. V was trimmed by 5 bases and J by 0 bases, leaving 19 bases between them. The CDR3 sequence is CASSAPGHKDPTNEKLFF. Written as DNA, the CDR3 is TGTGCCAGCAGTGCTCCGGGACATAAGGACCCAACTAATGAAAAACTGTTTTTT. Full variable domain (missing parts from reference TRBV27 and TRBJ1-4): EAQVTQNPRYLITVTGKKLTVTCSQNMNHEYMSWYRQDPGLGLRQIYYSMNVEVTDKGDVPEGYKVSRKEKRNFPLILESPSPNQTSLYFCASSAPGHKDPTNEKLFFGSGTQLSVL.

The chain combines TRBV5-6 with TRBJ2-7; D is uncertain. Germline V gives CDR1 SGHDT, CDR2 YYEEEE. This CDR3 has 13 amino acids. With 1 base removed from V and 2 bases from J, the gap between germline ends came to 7 bases. The CDR3 bases are TGTGCCAGCAGCTTGACCGTCCCCTACGAGCAGTACTTC. It specifies CASSLTVPYEQYF.

The chain is built from TRBV7-2 and TRBJ1-1; unclear D gene. V lost 5 bases, J lost 0 bases, and 7 bases lay in between. The CDR3 sequence is 13 residues long. Germline lookup yields CDR1 SGHTA and CDR2 FQGNSA. In DNA, the CDR3 is TGTGCCAGCAGCCCTACGATGAACACTGAAGCTTTCTTT. It is translated as CASSPTMNTEAFF.

The chain combines TRBV6-5 with TRBJ1-4; D perhaps matches TRBD1 (5 bases). This CDR3 has 15 amino acids. The V gene lost 3 bases and the J gene lost 7 bases, with 15 bases spanning the gap. Germline CDR1 MNHEY, CDR2 SVGAGI. CDR3 sequence (DNA): TGTGCCAGCAGTTATGGGGGTACCTCGAGTGAAAAACTGTTTTTT. Protein product: CASSYGGTSSEKLFF.

The chain employs TRBV12-3 or TRBV12-4 and TRBJ1-2; no definite D call. This CDR3 spans 13 amino acids. V lost 1 base and J lost 8, with 11 bases in between. CDR3 coding DNA: TGTGCCAGCAGTTTAGTCCGTGAGCGAGGCTACACCTTC. Its translation: CASSLVRERGYTF.

This rearrangement joins TRBV5-1 to TRBJ1-6; D possibly corresponds to TRBD1 (5 bases). Germline CDR1 is SGHRS and CDR2 is YFSETQ. The V and J ends lost 4 bases and 7 bases respectively, with 12 bases between them. The length of the CDR3 is 14 residues. The CDR3 protein is CASSVQGSNSPLHF. CDR3 DNA sequence: TGCGCCAGCAGCGTGCAGGGATCCAATTCACCCCTCCACTTT.

The rearrangement joins TRBV7-9 to TRBJ1-2, with 11 positions matching TRBD1. The CDR3 runs to 16 residues. Germline CDR1 and CDR2: SEHNR and FQNEAQ (reference sequence). V shed 5 bases and J 2 bases; nucleotides not matched to a gene: 7. The CDR3 loop reads CASSEPGQGVNYGYTF. Written as DNA, the CDR3 is TGTGCCAGCAGCGAACCGGGACAGGGGGTGAACTATGGCTACACCTTC.

This clone has only one observation. The chain combines TRBV18 with TRBJ1-1; D gene ambiguous. V dropped 2 bases and J dropped 1 base, with 11 bases sitting between them. The length of the CDR3 is 15 residues. CDR1 and CDR2 from the germline V gene are KGHSH and LQKENI. CDR3 sequence reads: CASSPVRVGNTEAFF. The CDR3 coding sequence is TGTGCCAGCTCACCAGTGAGGGTCGGGAACACTGAAGCTTTCTTT.

The CDR3 nucleotides read TGTGCCAGCAGCTTAGAAACTGGAAACACCATATATTTT. This translates into CASSLETGNTIYF. The gene calls are TRBV7-2 and TRBJ1-3; the D is unclear. Trimming left V 1 base short and J 2 bases short, with 3 bases between. This CDR3 contains 13 residues. The germline V gene has CDR1 SGHTA and CDR2 FQGNSA. The whole variable domain, filled in from reference TRBV7-2 and TRBJ1-3, reads GAGVSQSPSNKVTEKGKDVELRCDPISGHTALYWYRQSLGQGLEFLIYFQGNSAPDKSGLPSDRFSAERTGGSVSTLTIQRTQQEDSAVYLCASSLETGNTIYFGEGSWLTVV.

This rearrangement joins TRBV7-2 to TRBJ1-1; 7 bases are a match to TRBD1. V dropped 1 base and J dropped 0; count of bases not matched to a gene: 5. This CDR3 is built from 16 residues. Germline values: CDR1 SGHTA, CDR2 FQGNSA. The CDR3 DNA is TGTGCCAGCAGCTTAGTAGGGGGCCTCCTGAACACTGAAGCTTTCTTT. As protein: CASSLVGGLLNTEAFF.

The chain recombines TRBV7-9 with TRBJ2-5; 8 bases are a match to TRBD2. The germline CDR1 and CDR2 sequences are SEHNR and FQNEAQ (reference sequence). The CDR3 is 14 amino acids. V dropped 2 bases and J dropped 2; count of bases not matched to a gene: 1. Written as DNA, the CDR3 is TGTGCCAGCAGCTTACCGGGGGGGCAAGAGACCCAGTACTTC. Amino acids: CASSLPGGQETQYF.

The chain carries TRBV5-5 and TRBJ1-3; TRBD1 might be the D (6 bases). V was clipped by 2 bases and J by 2 bases, with 14 bases between them. Germline lookup yields CDR1 SGHKS and CDR2 YYEKEE (reference sequence). This CDR3 is 16 amino acids long. In nucleotides, the CDR3 is TGTGCCAGCAGCTTAGGGGGGAGTTTTACTGGAAACACCATATATTTT. Translating gives CASSLGGSFTGNTIYF. The full variable domain, completed using reference TRBV5-5 and TRBJ1-3, is DAGVTQSPTHLIKTRGQQVTLRCSPISGHKSVSWYQQVLGQGPQFIFQYYEKEERGRGNFPDRFSARQFPNYSSELNVNALLLGDSALYLCASSLGGSFTGNTIYFGEGSWLTVV.

The chain employs TRBV7-3 and TRBJ2-5; D call uncertain. This CDR3 has 13 amino acids. Deletions cut 2 bases from V and 5 bases from J, with 9 bases between. CDR1 and CDR2 (germline): SGHTA, FQGTGA. The CDR3: CASSLGPWETQYF. The CDR3 bases are TGTGCCAGCAGCTTAGGACCCTGGGAGACCCAGTACTTC. Using reference TRBV7-3 and TRBJ2-5 for the parts outside the CDR3, the full variable domain is GAGVSQTPSNKVTEKGKYVELRCDPISGHTALYWYRQSLGQGPEFLIYFQGTGAADDSGLPNDRFFAVRPEGSVSTLKIQRTERGDSAVYLCASSLGPWETQYFGPGTRLLVL.

The CDR3 here is CASSSLGEVGETQYF. The CDR3 DNA sequence: TGTGCCAGCAGCTCCTTGGGGGAGGTAGGAGAGACCCAGTACTTC. V and J are TRBV7-2 and TRBJ2-5; D is perhaps TRBD2 (6 bases). The germline gives CDR1 SGHTA, CDR2 FQGNSA. The V gene lost 4 bases and the J gene lost 4 bases, with 16 bases spanning the gap. This CDR3 region has 15 residues.

The count of this clone is one. The chain recombines TRBV29-1 with TRBJ1-2; D unclear. This CDR3 spans 12 amino acids. CDR1 SQVTM and CDR2 ANQGSEA come from the germline V gene. The ends were cut back, 1 base at V and 1 base at J, with 4 bases in the middle. The CDR3, as DNA: TGCAGCGTTGAAGGCCATAACTATGGCTACACCTTC. It encodes CSVEGHNYGYTF.

The rearrangement uses TRBV2 and TRBJ2-1; 8 bases line up with TRBD2. This CDR3 spans 15 amino acids. The junction had 10 bases not matched to a gene; V was cut back by 4 bases and J by 8 bases. From germline, CDR1 is SNHLY and CDR2 FYNNEI. The CDR3 reads CASSGAGTRGDEQFF. The CDR3 DNA reads TGTGCCAGCAGTGGAGCGGGGACTAGAGGCGATGAGCAGTTCTTC.

The J gene is TRBJ2-1, the V gene TRBV2; no firm D call. The CDR3 runs to 15 residues. Germline V CDR1 and CDR2: SNHLY, FYNNEI. V shed 2 bases and J shed 0 bases, with 8 bases lying between them. CDR3 in amino acids: CASSETGLSYNEQFF. The CDR3 DNA reads as TGTGCCAGCAGTGAAACGGGTCTCTCCTACAATGAGCAGTTCTTC.

In nucleotides, the CDR3 is TGTGCCAGCAGCCAAGAAGGTTGGGCAGGGAAGTCCTACGAGCAGTACTTC. Encoded protein: CASSQEGWAGKSYEQYF. The chain employs TRBV4-2 and TRBJ2-7; the D gene is possibly TRBD1 (5 bases). Deletions cut 0 bases from V and 1 base from J, with 16 bases between. In germline, CDR1 is LGHNA, CDR2 YNFKEQ. The length of the CDR3 is 17 residues.